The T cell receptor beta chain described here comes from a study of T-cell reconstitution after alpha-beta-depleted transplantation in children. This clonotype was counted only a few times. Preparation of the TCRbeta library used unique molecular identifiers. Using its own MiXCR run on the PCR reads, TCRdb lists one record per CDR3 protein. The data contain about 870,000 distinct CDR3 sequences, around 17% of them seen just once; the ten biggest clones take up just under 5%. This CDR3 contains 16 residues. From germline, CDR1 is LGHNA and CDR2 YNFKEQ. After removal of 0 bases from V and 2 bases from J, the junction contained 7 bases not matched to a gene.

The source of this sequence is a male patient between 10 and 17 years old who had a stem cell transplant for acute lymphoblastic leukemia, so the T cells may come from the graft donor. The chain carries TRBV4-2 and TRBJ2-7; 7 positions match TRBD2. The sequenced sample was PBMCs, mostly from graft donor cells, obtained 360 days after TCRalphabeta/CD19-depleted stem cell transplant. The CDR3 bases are TGTGCCAGCAGCCAAGATAGGGAGGGAGAGGCCTACGAGCAGTACTTC. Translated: CASSQDREGEAYEQYF.